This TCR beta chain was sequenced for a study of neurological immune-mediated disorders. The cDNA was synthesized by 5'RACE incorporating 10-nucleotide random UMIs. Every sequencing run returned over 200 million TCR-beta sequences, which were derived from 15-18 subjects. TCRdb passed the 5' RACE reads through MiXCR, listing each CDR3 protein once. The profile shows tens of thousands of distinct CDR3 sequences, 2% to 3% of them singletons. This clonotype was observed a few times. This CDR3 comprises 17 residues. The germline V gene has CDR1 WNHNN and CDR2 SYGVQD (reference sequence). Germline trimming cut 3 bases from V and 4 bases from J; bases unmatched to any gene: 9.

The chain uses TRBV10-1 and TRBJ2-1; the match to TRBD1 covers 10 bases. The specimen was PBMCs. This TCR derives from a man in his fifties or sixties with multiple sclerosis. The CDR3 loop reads CASSDLKTGGSYNEQFF. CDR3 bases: TGCGCCAGCAGTGACCTAAAGACAGGGGGCTCTTACAATGAGCAGTTCTTC.